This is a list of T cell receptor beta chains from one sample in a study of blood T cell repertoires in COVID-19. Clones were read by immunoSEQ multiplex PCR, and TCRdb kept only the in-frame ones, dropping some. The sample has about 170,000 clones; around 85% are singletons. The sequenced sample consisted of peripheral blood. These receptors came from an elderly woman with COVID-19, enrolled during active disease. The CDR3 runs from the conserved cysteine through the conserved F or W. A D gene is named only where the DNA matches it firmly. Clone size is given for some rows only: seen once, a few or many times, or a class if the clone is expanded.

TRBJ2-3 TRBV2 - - CASRSLEIGTDTQYF TGTGCCAGCAGATCTCTAGAAATCGGCACAGATACGCAGTATTTT
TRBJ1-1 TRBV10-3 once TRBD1 CAISGQGTTEAFF TGTGCCATCAGCGGACAGGGGACCACTGAAGCTTTCTTT
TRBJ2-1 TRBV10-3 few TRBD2 CAIGAWHSGGSSSYNEQFF TGTGCCATAGGTGCCTGGCATAGCGGGGGCTCGAGCTCCTACAATGAGCAGTTCTTC
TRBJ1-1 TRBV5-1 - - CASSPDPGGMNTEAFF TGCGCCAGCAGCCCCGACCCGGGGGGTATGAACACTGAAGCTTTCTTT
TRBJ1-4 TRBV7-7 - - CASSLGRNEKLFF TGTGCTAGCAGCTTAGGGCGGAATGAAAAACTGTTTTTT
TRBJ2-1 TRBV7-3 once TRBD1 CASSQDRGPYNEQFF TGTGCCAGCAGCCAGGACAGGGGGCCCTACAATGAGCAGTTCTTC
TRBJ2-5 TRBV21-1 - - CASSKWPAGETQYF TGTGCCAGCAGCAAATGGCCCGCGGGAGAGACCCAGTACTTC
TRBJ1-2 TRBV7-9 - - CASNIPGFGDYGYTF TGTGCCAGCAACATACCGGGATTTGGGGACTATGGCTACACCTTC
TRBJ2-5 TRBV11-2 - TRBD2 CASSLGVAGEETQYF TGTGCCAGCAGCTTAGGGGTTGCGGGGGAGGAGACCCAGTACTTC
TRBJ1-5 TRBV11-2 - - CASSSYSNQPQHF TGTGCCAGCAGCTCCTATAGCAATCAGCCCCAGCATTTT
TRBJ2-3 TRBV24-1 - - CATRSGATDTQYF TGTGCCACCAGGAGTGGGGCCACAGATACGCAGTATTTT
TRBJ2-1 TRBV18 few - CASSPNTIEQFF TGTGCCAGCTCACCAAATACAATTGAGCAGTTCTTC
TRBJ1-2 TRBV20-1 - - CSATSGDGYTF TGCAGTGCTACTTCGGGGGATGGCTACACCTTC
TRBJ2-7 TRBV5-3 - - CARSPGGHTYEQYF TGTGCCAGAAGCCCCGGGGGTCACACCTACGAGCAGTACTTC
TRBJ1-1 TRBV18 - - CASALGGTEAFF TGTGCCAGCGCCCTCGGGGGAACTGAAGCTTTCTTT
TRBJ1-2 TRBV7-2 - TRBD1 CASSLGWRQGSLLEDGYTF TGTGCCAGCAGCTTAGGTTGGAGACAGGGGTCCCTTTTGGAGGATGGCTACACCTTC
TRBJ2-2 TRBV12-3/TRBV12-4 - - CASSLSTSGELFF TGTGCCAGCAGCCTGAGCACGTCCGGGGAGCTGTTTTTT
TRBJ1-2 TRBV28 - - CASTEGGGGRPVGYTF TGTGCCAGCACCGAAGGTGGGGGGGGCCGCCCAGTGGGCTACACCTTC
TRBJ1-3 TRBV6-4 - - CASSDGEQGEVNTIYF TGTGCCAGCAGTGACGGGGAACAGGGTGAAGTAAACACCATATATTTT
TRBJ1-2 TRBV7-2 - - CASSLDSNYGYTF TGTGCCAGCAGCTTAGACTCTAACTATGGCTACACCTTC
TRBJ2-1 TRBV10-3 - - CAISESSDEQFF TGTGCCATCAGTGAGTCGAGTGATGAGCAGTTCTTC
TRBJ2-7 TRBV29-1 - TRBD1 CSGRGTGNYEQYF TGCAGCGGGAGGGGGACAGGGAATTACGAGCAGTACTTC
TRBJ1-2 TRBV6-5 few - CASSKQNSFNYGYTF TGTGCCAGCAGCAAACAGAATTCGTTTAACTATGGCTACACCTTC
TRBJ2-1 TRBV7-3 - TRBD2 CASRSGTSGPEQFF TGTGCCAGCAGATCCGGGACTAGCGGACCTGAGCAGTTCTTC
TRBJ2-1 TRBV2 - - CASSLSGRVGNEQFF TGTGCCAGCAGTCTAAGCGGGCGGGTAGGCAATGAGCAGTTCTTC
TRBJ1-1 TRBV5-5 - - CASSWDNLNTEAFF TGTGCCAGCAGCTGGGACAACTTGAACACTGAAGCTTTCTTT
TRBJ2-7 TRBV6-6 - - CASSTPPLQQYF TGTGCCAGCAGTACTCCGCCGTTACAGCAGTACTTC
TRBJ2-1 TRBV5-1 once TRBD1 CASSFWDRDNNEQFF TGCGCCAGCAGCTTCTGGGACAGGGATAACAATGAGCAGTTCTTC
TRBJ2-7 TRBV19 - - CASSSSSAGAPHEQYF TGTGCCAGTAGTTCTTCCTCGGCAGGGGCCCCCCACGAGCAGTACTTC
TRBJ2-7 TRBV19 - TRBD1 CASSSDRVRNEQYF TGTGCCAGTAGTTCGGACAGGGTTAGGAACGAGCAGTACTTC
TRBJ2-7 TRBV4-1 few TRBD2 CASSPTERGAYEQYF TGCGCCAGCAGCCCGACAGAGCGGGGGGCGTACGAGCAGTACTTC
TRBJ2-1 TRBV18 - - CASSPSGQQVRNEQFF TGTGCCAGCTCACCATCGGGACAACAAGTTCGCAATGAGCAGTTCTTC
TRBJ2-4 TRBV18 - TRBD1 CASSPPSVGGNIQYF TGTGCCAGCTCACCCCCCTCGGTAGGGGGCAACATTCAGTACTTC
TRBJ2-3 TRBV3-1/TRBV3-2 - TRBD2 CASSQESGGPRTQYF TGTGCCAGCAGCCAAGAGTCGGGAGGGCCGCGTACGCAGTATTTT
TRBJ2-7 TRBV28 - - CASSFPGHKVWEQYF TGTGCCAGCAGTTTCCCGGGACACAAGGTTTGGGAGCAGTACTTC
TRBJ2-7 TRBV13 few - CASSPRTDPYEQYF TGTGCCAGCAGCCCTCGGACTGATCCCTACGAGCAGTACTTC
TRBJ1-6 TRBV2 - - CASSEEGVRSYNSPLHF TGTGCCAGCAGTGAAGAGGGGGTGAGGTCCTATAATTCACCCCTCCACTTT
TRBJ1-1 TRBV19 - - CASTQRGGQANTEAFF TGTGCCAGTACCCAACGGGGGGGGCAGGCGAACACTGAAGCTTTCTTT
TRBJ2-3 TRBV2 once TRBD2 CASRYPSGGGDTQYF TGTGCCAGCAGATACCCTAGCGGGGGGGGAGATACGCAGTATTTT
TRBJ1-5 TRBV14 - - CASSQDLYQPQHF TGTGCCAGCAGCCAAGACCTATATCAGCCCCAGCATTTT